Each of the 18 T cell receptor beta chains below was sequenced from the same sample in a study of T cells after yellow fever vaccination. TCRdb redid the calling of the 5' RACE reads with MiXCR, one entry per CDR3 protein. The table lists 280,000 or so distinct CDR3 sequences, 8.7% of them singletons. This specimen was CD4+ T cells sorted from PBMCs, taken 5 days after the yellow fever booster vaccination. Receptors originate from a man between 18 and 29 years old who received the YFV17D yellow fever vaccine.

This clonotype showed up just a few times. This chain uses TRBV12-3 or TRBV12-4 with TRBJ2-5, with 8 bases that match TRBD2. The V segment lost 6 bases and the J segment 2 bases; nucleotides outside the gene matches: 5. The length of the CDR3 is 14 residues. In DNA, the CDR3 is TGTGCCAGCAGGTTGGGACTAGGACAAGAGACCCAGTACTTC. It is translated as CASRLGLGQETQYF.

The genes are TRBV25-1 and TRBJ2-3; 14 nucleotides match TRBD2. The junction had 3 bases not matched to a gene; V was cut back by 4 bases and J by 0 bases. The CDR3 is 17 residues long. Germline CDR1 is MGHDK and CDR2 is SYGVNS. Here the CDR3 reads CASSGLAGGPSTDTQYF. The CDR3 coding sequence is TGTGCCAGCAGTGGACTAGCGGGGGGGCCTAGCACAGATACGCAGTATTTT. The full variable domain, with the rest looked up from reference TRBV25-1 and TRBJ2-3, is EADIYQTPRYLVIGTGKKITLECSQTMGHDKMYWYQQDPGMELHLIHYSYGVNSTEKGDLSSESTVSRIRTEHFPLTLESARPSHTSQYLCASSGLAGGPSTDTQYFGPGTRLTVL.

This rearrangement joins TRBV11-2 to TRBJ1-1; 9 bases align to TRBD1. CDR1 SGHAT and CDR2 FQNNGV come from the germline V gene. The CDR3 sequence is 13 residues long. V was clipped by 3 bases and J by 10 bases; unmatched bases: 6. CDR3 loop: CASSFYRGRGAFF. CDR3 DNA sequence: TGTGCCAGCAGCTTTTACAGGGGGCGCGGAGCTTTCTTT.

In this sample, this clonotype turned up a few times. The rearrangement links TRBV29-1 to TRBJ1-4, with unresolved D. Trimming shortened V by 5 bases and J by 6 bases, and 7 bases separated the two germline ends. Germline V CDR1 and CDR2: SQVTM, ANQGSEA. CDR3 length: 11 amino acids. The CDR3 DNA reads as TGCAGCGTTCGGTTTGATGAAAAACTGTTTTTT. Its translation: CSVRFDEKLFF.

The V and J genes are TRBV4-1 and TRBJ2-3, with unresolved D. There are 13 residues in the CDR3. Germline V gene sequence: CDR1 MGHRA, CDR2 YSYEKL. Deletions cut 1 base from V and 4 bases from J, with 6 bases between. CDR3 loop: CASSQVGSDTQYF. DNA for the CDR3: TGCGCCAGCAGCCAAGTCGGCTCAGATACGCAGTATTTT.

This clonotype has at least ten counts. This chain connects TRBV9 to TRBJ2-5; unclear D gene. CDR1 and CDR2 from the germline V gene are SGDLS and YYNGEE. Deletions cut 0 bases from V and 4 bases from J, with 10 bases between. This CDR3 comprises 14 residues. As DNA, the CDR3 is TGTGCCAGCAGCGTAGGTGTAGGCCGAGAGACCCAGTACTTC. It encodes CASSVGVGRETQYF.

The sample holds a few counts of this clonotype. The chain is built from TRBV7-9 and TRBJ2-7, with a possible D match to TRBD1 (5 bases). V lost 7 bases and J lost 5, with 9 bases in between. The length of the CDR3 is 11 residues. The germline gives CDR1 SEHNR, CDR2 FQNEAQ (reference sequence). CDR3 DNA sequence: TGTGCCAGCACCCAAGGGGACGAGCAGTACGTC. The encoded protein is CASTQGDEQYV.

This clonotype has only a few counts. V is TRBV7-2 and J is TRBJ2-2; a possible D gene is TRBD2 (5 bases). The CDR3 contains 14 residues. The V end was cut by 5 bases, the J end by 4 bases, with 11 bases between. Germline CDR1 SGHTA, CDR2 FQGNSA. CDR3 bases: TGTGCCAGCAGCCCCGACTACGGCACCGGGGAGCTGTTTTTT. It encodes CASSPDYGTGELFF.

This clonotype was counted many times. This rearrangement joins TRBV12-3 or TRBV12-4 to TRBJ1-3; unclear D gene. This CDR3 comprises 15 residues. Trimming stripped 4 bases from V and 2 bases from J, with 12 bases between. The CDR3 region has the DNA TGTGCCAGCAGTTCCGACCGAGGTGCTGGAAACACCATATATTTT. Its translation is CASSSDRGAGNTIYF.

This clonotype appeared a few times. The V gene is TRBV7-2, the J gene TRBJ1-4; TRBD1 matches 9 bases. The V gene's germline CDR1 is SGHTA and CDR2 FQGNSA. Trimming at V came to 5 bases and at J to 0 bases, leaving 7 bases not matched to a gene. The CDR3 consists of 17 residues. Written as DNA, the CDR3 is TGTGCCAGCAGCCTGACAGGGGGGGCTACAACTAATGAAAAACTGTTTTTT. This encodes CASSLTGGATTNEKLFF.

The V gene is TRBV5-4, the J gene TRBJ2-1; D uncertain. Trimming left V 4 bases short and J 4 bases short, with 15 bases between. Germline values: CDR1 SGHNT, CDR2 YYREEE (reference sequence). The CDR3 runs 15 residues. CDR3 residues: CASSLESITYNEQFF. The CDR3 nucleotides read TGTGCCAGCAGCCTGGAGAGTATAACTTACAATGAGCAGTTCTTC. The full variable domain, in which reference TRBV5-4 and TRBJ2-1 provide the parts outside the CDR3, is ETGVTQSPTHLIKTRGQQVTLRCSSQSGHNTVSWYQQALGQGPQFIFQYYREEENGRGNFPPRFSGLQFPNYSSELNVNALELDDSALYLCASSLESITYNEQFFGPGTRLTVL.

This clonotype was counted only a few times. V gene TRBV7-2 combines with J gene TRBJ2-1; perhaps TRBD2 as D (5 bases). Germline CDR1 SGHTA, CDR2 FQGNSA. This CDR3 contains 17 residues. The germline V and J ends were trimmed by 2 bases and 1 base, with 15 bases remaining between them. The CDR3 reads CASSLWGERASYNEQFF. In nucleotides, the CDR3 is TGTGCCAGCAGCTTATGGGGAGAACGAGCATCCTACAATGAGCAGTTCTTC.

This clonotype was detected only a few times. This sequence joins TRBV7-2 and TRBJ1-2; 8 bases fit TRBD1. Germline CDR1 is SGHTA and CDR2 is FQGNSA. This CDR3 has 18 residues. J was trimmed by 3 bases and V by 5 bases; bases with no gene match: 17. This CDR3 is CASSKSGQGGIGDYGYTF. CDR3 nucleotides: TGTGCCAGCAGCAAAAGCGGACAGGGCGGTATTGGGGACTATGGCTACACCTTC.

V and J are TRBV18 and TRBJ2-7; 11 positions match TRBD1. This CDR3 contains 15 residues. V lost 2 bases, J lost 2 bases, and 2 bases stayed unmatched. Germline lookup yields CDR1 KGHSH and CDR2 LQKENI. The CDR3 DNA reads as TGTGCCAGCTCACCAGGGACAGGGGGACCCTACGAGCAGTACGTC. Its protein product is CASSPGTGGPYEQYV.

As for this clonotype: Its ends do not fully match the called genes, so a read error is possible. V usage is TRBV7-7 and J usage is TRBJ1-6; D gene uncertain. Germline CDR1 SSHAT, CDR2 FNYEAQ (reference sequence). The CDR3 totals 13 residues. DNA of the CDR3: TGTGCTAGCAGCTTAGATGAAGATTCACCCCTCCACTTT. Translating it yields CASSLDEDSPLHF. The variable domain in full, with the rest retrieved from reference TRBV7-7 and TRBJ1-6, is GAGVSQSPRYKVTKRGQDVTLRCDPISSHATLYWYQQALGQGPEFLTYFNYEAQPDKSGLPSDRFSAERPEGSISTLTIQRTEQRDSAMYRCASSLDEDSPLHFGNGTRLTVT.

This clonotype was seen only a few times. The V gene is TRBV7-2, the J gene TRBJ2-1, with TRBD2 matching over 8 bases. The junction had 7 bases not matched to a gene; V was cut back by 2 bases and J by 7 bases. This CDR3 has 15 amino acids. Germline-derived CDR1 and CDR2 are SGHTA and FQGNSA. The CDR3, as DNA: TGTGCCAGCAGCTTATGGCGGGGGGCCTCTAATGAGCAGTTCTTC. This encodes CASSLWRGASNEQFF.

This clonotype was seen only a few times. This sequence joins TRBV11-2 and TRBJ2-7; no firm D call. Per the germline V gene, CDR1 is SGHAT and CDR2 is FQNNGV. The CDR3 has 13 amino acids. V was trimmed by 5 bases and J by 6 bases, leaving 14 bases between them. CDR3 sequence (DNA): TGTGCCAGCAGCCCTTCTCTTTCCGGCGAGCAGTACGTC. It translates to CASSPSLSGEQYV.

This clonotype was found many times. This chain joins TRBV5-1 and TRBJ1-3; D is undetermined. Germline-derived CDR1 and CDR2 are SGHRS and YFSETQ. The CDR3 consists of 14 residues. Trimming took off 2 bases at V and 2 bases at J, with 8 bases between the two ends. The CDR3 region is CASSFGQTGNTIYF. The CDR3 nucleotides read TGCGCCAGCAGCTTTGGTCAGACTGGAAACACCATATATTTT.